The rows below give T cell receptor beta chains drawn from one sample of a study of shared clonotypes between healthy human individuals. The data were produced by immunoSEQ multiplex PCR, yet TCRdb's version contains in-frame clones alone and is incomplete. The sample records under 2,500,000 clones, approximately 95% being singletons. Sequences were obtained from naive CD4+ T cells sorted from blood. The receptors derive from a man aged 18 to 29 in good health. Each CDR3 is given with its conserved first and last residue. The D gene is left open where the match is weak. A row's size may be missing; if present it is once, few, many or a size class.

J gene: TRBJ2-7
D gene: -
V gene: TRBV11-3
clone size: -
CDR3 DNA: TGTGCCAGCAGCTTAGATCTCTGGGACGAGCAGTACTTC
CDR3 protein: CASSLDLWDEQYF

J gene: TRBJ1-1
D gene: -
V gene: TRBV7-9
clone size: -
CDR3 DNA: TGTGCCAGCAGCCCCGCCCCGCGGTTGAACACTGAAGCTTTCTTT
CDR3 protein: CASSPAPRLNTEAFF

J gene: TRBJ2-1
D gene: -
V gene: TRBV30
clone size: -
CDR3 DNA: TGTGCCTGGACCAAGAGGGGTTTCTACAATGAGCAGTTCTTC
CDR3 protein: CAWTKRGFYNEQFF

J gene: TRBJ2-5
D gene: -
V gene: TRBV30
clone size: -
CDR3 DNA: TGTGCCTGGAGCTCCCCGGGACCAACTTGGGAGACCCAGTACTTC
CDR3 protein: CAWSSPGPTWETQYF

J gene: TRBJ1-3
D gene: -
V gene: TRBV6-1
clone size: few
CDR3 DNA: TGTGCCAGCAGTGAGCAGGGGCACGCTGGAAACACCATATATTTT
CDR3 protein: CASSEQGHAGNTIYF

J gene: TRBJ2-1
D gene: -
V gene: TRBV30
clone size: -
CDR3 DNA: TGTGCCTGGAGTGTAAAGATCCGGGCCGCATCCGATGAGCAGTTCTTC
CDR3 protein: CAWSVKIRAASDEQFF

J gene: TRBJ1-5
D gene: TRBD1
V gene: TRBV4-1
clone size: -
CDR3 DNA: TGCGCCAGCAGCCGAGGGACAGCGAACAATCAGCCCCAGCATTTT
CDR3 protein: CASSRGTANNQPQHF

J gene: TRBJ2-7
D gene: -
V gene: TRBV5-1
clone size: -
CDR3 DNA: TGCGCCAGCACCGTTGGGGCGGATCCCATCTACGAGCAGTACTTC
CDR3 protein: CASTVGADPIYEQYF

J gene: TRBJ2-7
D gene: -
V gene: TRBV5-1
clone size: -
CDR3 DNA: TGCGCCAGCAGCTTGGAGGGGATCCTCTCCTACGAGCAGTACTTC
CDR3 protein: CASSLEGILSYEQYF

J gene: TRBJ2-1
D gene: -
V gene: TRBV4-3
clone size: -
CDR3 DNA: TGCGCCAGCAGCCAAGCGTTACACGGGGAAGGTTCGAGGAATGAGCAGTTCTTC
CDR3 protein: CASSQALHGEGSRNEQFF

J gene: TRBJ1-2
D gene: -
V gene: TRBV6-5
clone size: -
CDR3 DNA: TGTGCCAGCAGTCGGTCAAAGGGGGGGGCTGGCTACACCTTC
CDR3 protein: CASSRSKGGAGYTF

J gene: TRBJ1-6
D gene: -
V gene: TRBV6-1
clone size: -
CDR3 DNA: TGTGCCAGCCGTCAGGCAGGGTATAATTCACCCCTCCACTTT
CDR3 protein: CASRQAGYNSPLHF

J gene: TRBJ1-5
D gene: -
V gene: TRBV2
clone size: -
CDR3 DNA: TGTGCCAGCACCCCCTTGGGGCGGAGCAATCAGCCCCAGCATTTT
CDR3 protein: CASTPLGRSNQPQHF

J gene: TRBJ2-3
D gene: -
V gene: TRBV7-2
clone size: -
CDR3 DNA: TGTGCCAGCAGCTACGATGACTCTACGCAGTATTTT
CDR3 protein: CASSYDDSTQYF

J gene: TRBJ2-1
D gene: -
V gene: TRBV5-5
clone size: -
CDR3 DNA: TGTGCCAGCAGCTTGGACAGGAACAATGAGCAGTTCTTC
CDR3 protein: CASSLDRNNEQFF

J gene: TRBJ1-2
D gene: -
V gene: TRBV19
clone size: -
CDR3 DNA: TGTGCCAGTAGTATAGACCCGAAACGGGACTATGGCTACACCTTC
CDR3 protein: CASSIDPKRDYGYTF

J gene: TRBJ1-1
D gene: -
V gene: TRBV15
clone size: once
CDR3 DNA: TGTGCCACCAGCAGAGACAGGGGATCCACTGAAGCTTTCTTT
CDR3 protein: CATSRDRGSTEAFF

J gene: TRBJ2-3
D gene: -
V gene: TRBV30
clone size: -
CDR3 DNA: TGTGCTTTACGATCGTGGGACCCTGTTCAGTATTTT
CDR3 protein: CALRSWDPVQYF

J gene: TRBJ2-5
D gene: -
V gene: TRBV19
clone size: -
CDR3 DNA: TGTGCCAGTAGTATCTCCAGGGTTAGCGGAGAGACCCAGTACTTC
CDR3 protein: CASSISRVSGETQYF

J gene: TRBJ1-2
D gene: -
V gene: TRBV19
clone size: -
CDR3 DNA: TGTGCCGCGGGCTCCCTCCGCGGCTACACCTTC
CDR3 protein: CAAGSLRGYTF

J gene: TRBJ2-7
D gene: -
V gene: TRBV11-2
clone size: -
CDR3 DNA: TGTGCCAGCAGGCGGACTGAATACGAGCAGTACTTC
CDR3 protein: CASRRTEYEQYF

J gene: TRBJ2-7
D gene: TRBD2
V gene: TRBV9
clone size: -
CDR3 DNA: TGTGCCAGCAGCCCAGGGAGGGGCGCGAACTACGAGCAGTACTTC
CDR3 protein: CASSPGRGANYEQYF

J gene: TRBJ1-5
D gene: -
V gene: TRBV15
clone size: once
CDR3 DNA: TGTGCCACCAGCAGAGATGCAGGGGTTGATCAGCCCCAGCATTTT
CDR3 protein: CATSRDAGVDQPQHF

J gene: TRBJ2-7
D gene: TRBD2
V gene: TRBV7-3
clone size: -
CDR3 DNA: TGTGCCAGCAGCTTAGGGACTAGCGGGGGGAAGCAGTACTTC
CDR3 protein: CASSLGTSGGKQYF